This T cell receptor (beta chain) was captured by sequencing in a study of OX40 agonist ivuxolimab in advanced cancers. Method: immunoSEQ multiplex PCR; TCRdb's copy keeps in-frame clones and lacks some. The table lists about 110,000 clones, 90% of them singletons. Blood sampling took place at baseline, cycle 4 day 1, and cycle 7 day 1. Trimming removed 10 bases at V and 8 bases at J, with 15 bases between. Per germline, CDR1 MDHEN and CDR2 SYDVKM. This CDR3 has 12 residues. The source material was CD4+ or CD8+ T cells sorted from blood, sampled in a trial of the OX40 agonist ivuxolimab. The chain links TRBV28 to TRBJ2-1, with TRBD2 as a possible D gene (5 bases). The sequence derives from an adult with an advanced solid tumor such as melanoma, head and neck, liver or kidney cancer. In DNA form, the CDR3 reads TGTGCCACCGGTACTAGTTGGTATGAGCAGTTCTTC. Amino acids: CATGTSWYEQFF.